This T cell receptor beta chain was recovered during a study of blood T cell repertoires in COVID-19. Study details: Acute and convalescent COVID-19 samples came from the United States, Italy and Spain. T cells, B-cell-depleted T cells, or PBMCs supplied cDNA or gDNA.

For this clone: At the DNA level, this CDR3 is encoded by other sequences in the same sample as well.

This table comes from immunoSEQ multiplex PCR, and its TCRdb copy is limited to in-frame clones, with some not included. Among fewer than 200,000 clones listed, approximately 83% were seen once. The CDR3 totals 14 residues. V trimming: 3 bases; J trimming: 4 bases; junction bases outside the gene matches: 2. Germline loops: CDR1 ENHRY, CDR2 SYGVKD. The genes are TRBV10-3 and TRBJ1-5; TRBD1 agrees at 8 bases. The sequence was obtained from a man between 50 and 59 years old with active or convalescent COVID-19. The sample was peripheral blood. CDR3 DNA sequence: TGTGCCATCAGTGAACAGGGGGGGAATCAGCCCCAGCATTTT. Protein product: CAISEQGGNQPQHF.